A selection of T cell receptor beta chains follows, all from one sample in a study of T cells after yellow fever vaccination. TCRdb re-called the 5' RACE reads through MiXCR, storing one row per CDR3 protein. The repertoire includes around 330,000 distinct CDR3 sequences, around 4% of them detected once, and about 20% sits in the top ten. The sequences come from PBMCs, collected on the day of the yellow fever booster vaccination. All receptors derive from a young man who received the YFV17D yellow fever vaccine. Each CDR3 is given with its conserved first and last residue. The order of the fields is clone size, V gene, J gene, D gene, CDR3 protein, CDR3 DNA. D genes are given only for firm matches. Some rows mark clone size as missing; the rest say once, few, many or name a class of expanded clone.

>.|TRBV7-6|TRBJ2-5|.
CASSLGGSLETQYF
TGTGCCAGCAGCTTAGGAGGGAGCCTAGAGACCCAGTACTTC
>few|TRBV5-1|TRBJ1-1|TRBD1
CASSLEGQLTEAFF
TGCGCCAGCAGCTTGGAGGGACAGCTCACTGAAGCTTTCTTT
>.|TRBV6-1|TRBJ2-3|.
CASSGDLQPDTQYF
TGTGCCAGCAGTGGAGACCTTCAGCCAGATACGCAGTATTTT
>many|TRBV20-1|TRBJ1-5|TRBD1
CSARRQGDQPQHF
TGCAGTGCTAGAAGACAGGGAGATCAGCCCCAGCATTTT
>.|TRBV7-3|TRBJ1-6|.
CASSLLHNSPLHF
TGTGCCAGCAGCTTACTCCATAATTCACCCCTCCACTTT
>.|TRBV7-2|TRBJ1-2|.
CASSPDESYGYTF
TGTGCCAGCAGCCCAGACGAATCCTATGGCTACACCTTC
>many|TRBV5-5|TRBJ1-6|.
CASSLDGDSPLHF
TGTGCCAGCAGCTTGGACGGGGATTCACCCCTCCACTTT
>many|TRBV7-2|TRBJ2-7|.
CASTLIVRGGYEQYF
TGTGCCAGCACACTCATCGTTAGAGGGGGTTACGAGCAGTACTTC
>many|TRBV7-9|TRBJ1-1|.
CASSLTASAEAFF
TGTGCCAGCAGCTTAACCGCATCAGCTGAAGCTTTCTTT
>few|TRBV7-9|TRBJ1-2|.
CASSPPRFPYGYTF
TGTGCCAGCAGCCCTCCAAGGTTCCCCTATGGCTACACCTTC
>few|TRBV4-3|TRBJ2-3|.
CASSQDYGADTQYF
TGCGCCAGCAGCCAAGACTACGGGGCAGATACGCAGTATTTT
>few|TRBV20-1|TRBJ2-4|.
CSARGPALAKNIQYF
TGCAGTGCTAGAGGACCAGCCTTAGCCAAAAACATTCAGTACTTC
>.|TRBV9|TRBJ2-4|TRBD2
CASSEGSGEREIQYF
TGTGCCAGCAGTGAGGGGAGCGGGGAGAGGGAAATTCAGTACTTC
>many|TRBV6-5|TRBJ1-1|.
CASSYSPVATEAFF
TGTGCCAGCAGTTACTCCCCAGTAGCGACTGAAGCTTTCTTT
>many|TRBV5-1|TRBJ1-3|.
CASSLVTGLTGNTIYF
TGCGCCAGCAGCTTGGTAACGGGACTAACTGGAAACACCATATATTTT
>many|TRBV19|TRBJ2-5|TRBD1
CASSGDRGRGETQYF
TGTGCCAGTAGTGGGGACAGGGGGCGTGGGGAGACCCAGTACTTC
>.|TRBV7-3|TRBJ1-6|.
CASSLTRFVPLHF
TGTGCCAGCAGCTTAACACGCTTTGTACCCCTCCACTTT
>few|TRBV7-2|TRBJ2-5|.
CASSLGGLEETQYF
TGTGCCAGCAGCTTAGGGGGCCTGGAAGAGACCCAGTACTTC
>.|TRBV11-3|TRBJ2-2|.
CASSGQSGTGELFF
TGTGCCAGCAGCGGACAGTCGGGCACCGGGGAGCTGTTTTTT
>many|TRBV5-6|TRBJ2-2|.
CASNRDTGELFF
TGTGCCAGCAACCGGGACACCGGGGAGCTGTTTTTT
>few|TRBV9|TRBJ1-1|.
CASSVEGDTEAFF
TGTGCCAGCAGCGTAGAGGGCGACACTGAAGCTTTCTTT
>few|TRBV3-1|TRBJ2-5|TRBD1
CASSQNYRGAETQYF
TGTGCCAGCAGCCAAAACTACAGGGGGGCAGAGACCCAGTACTTC
>many|TRBV6-2/TRBV6-3|TRBJ2-6|.
CASRPGANVLTF
TGTGCCAGCAGGCCTGGGGCCAACGTCCTGACTTTC
>many|TRBV7-3|TRBJ2-1|TRBD1
CASSARGDRALNEQFF
TGTGCCAGCAGCGCCAGGGGGGACAGGGCTTTGAATGAGCAGTTCTTC
>many|TRBV20-1|TRBJ2-5|TRBD2
CSALPSGVETQYF
TGCAGTGCTCTGCCTAGCGGGGTGGAGACCCAGTACTTC
>many|TRBV6-2/TRBV6-3|TRBJ2-5|TRBD1
CASSYSMIRQGREETQYF
TGTGCCAGCAGTTACTCGATGATCCGACAGGGTAGGGAAGAGACCCAGTACTTC
>few|TRBV4-3|TRBJ2-1|TRBD1
CASSLAPGQGGNEQFF
TGCGCCAGCAGCCTCGCCCCGGGACAGGGCGGCAATGAGCAGTTCTTC
>many|TRBV3-1|TRBJ2-1|.
CASSRETGEVEQFF
TGTGCCAGCAGCCGGGAAACGGGGGAGGTTGAGCAGTTCTTC
>few|TRBV5-4|TRBJ2-5|.
CASSLLFSETQYF
TGTGCCAGCAGCTTGTTATTCTCAGAGACCCAGTACTTC
>many|TRBV7-9|TRBJ1-1|.
CASSSKQEFTEAFF
TGTGCCAGCAGCTCGAAACAGGAATTCACTGAAGCTTTCTTT
>few|TRBV10-1|TRBJ2-3|.
CASSDGITGGDTQYF
TGCGCCAGCAGTGATGGAATTACAGGAGGGGATACGCAGTATTTT
>many|TRBV28|TRBJ2-3|TRBD1
CASMVVQGVGDTQYF
TGTGCCAGCATGGTCGTACAGGGGGTCGGAGATACGCAGTATTTT